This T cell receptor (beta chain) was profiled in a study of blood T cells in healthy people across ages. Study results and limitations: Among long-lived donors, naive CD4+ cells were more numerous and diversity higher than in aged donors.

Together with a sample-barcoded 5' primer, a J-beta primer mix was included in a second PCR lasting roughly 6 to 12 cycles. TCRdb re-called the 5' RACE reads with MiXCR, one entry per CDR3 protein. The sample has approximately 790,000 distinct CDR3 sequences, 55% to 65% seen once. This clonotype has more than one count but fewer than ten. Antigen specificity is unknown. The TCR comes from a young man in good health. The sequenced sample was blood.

CDR3 bases: TGCGCCAGCAGCCCTGAGCTTTACGGGACCCAGTACTTC. Translation: CASSPELYGTQYF. This chain uses TRBV5-1 with TRBJ2-5; D is unresolved. The CDR3 is 13 amino acids. The V gene lost 4 bases and the J gene lost 7 bases, with 14 bases spanning the gap. From germline, CDR1 is SGHRS and CDR2 YFSETQ. Variable domain in full (rest from reference TRBV5-1 and TRBJ2-5): KAGVTQTPRYLIKTRGQQVTLSCSPISGHRSVSWYQQTPGQGLQFLFEYFSETQRNKGNFPGRFSGRQFSNSRSEMNVSTLELGDSALYLCASSPELYGTQYFGPGTRLLVL.